The 27 T cell receptor beta chains given below trace back to one sample, sequenced in a study of tumor-infiltrating lymphocytes in primary liver carcinoma. Researchers generated TCR beta cDNA from around 0.55 ug of total RNA, relying on a constant-region primer. Three rounds of nested multiplex PCR with slightly modified ARM-PCR produced TCR beta libraries. The study ran its first two PCR rounds for around 10 cycles each, using TRBV1-TRBV30 forward primers and a C-beta reverse primer. TCRdb re-analysed the multiplex PCR reads in MiXCR, keeping a single row per CDR3 protein. In the table there are about 78,000 distinct CDR3 sequences, almost 70% of which are singletons. Co-extracting RNA and DNA was done with about 17-30 mg of unsorted bulk tissue as input. The sequencing input was liver tumor tissue from sampling region 4. Noted subset: tumor region T4, right-lateral pole. All receptors come from a man aged 35 to 55 with primary liver carcinoma and hepatitis B virus infection.

The count of this clonotype is one. The chain combines TRBV27 with TRBJ2-7; no clear D gene. Trimming shortened V by 7 bases and J by 2 bases, and 18 bases separated the two germline ends. Germline CDR1 and CDR2: MNHEY and SMNVEV (reference sequence). CDR3 size: 15 residues. CDR3 residues: CASTLSWGNPYEQYF. In nucleotides, the CDR3 is TGTGCCAGCACCCTCTCTTGGGGTAACCCCTACGAGCAGTACTTC.

A note on this clonotype: This may come from a read error, since a much larger clone is one base off. This is likely a read error, given that the CDR3 carries no conserved phenylalanine or tryptophan at its end. The chain couples TRBV28 to TRBJ1-1; 9 bases match TRBD1. Losses at the gene ends were 6 bases for V and 2 bases for J; bases not matched to a gene: 10. Germline V gene sequence: CDR1 MDHEN, CDR2 SYDVKM. The CDR3 loop spans 16 amino acids. In nucleotides, the CDR3 is TGTGCCAGCAGGCCTAGACCGGGACAGGGTAACACTGAAGCTTTCTGT. This encodes CASRPRPGQGNTEAFC.

As for this clonotype: A much more abundant neighbour one base away suggests this may be a read error. The rearrangement joins TRBV20-1 to TRBJ1-4; no reliable D call. The CDR3 runs 13 residues. Germline CDR1 and CDR2: DFQATT and SNEGSKA (reference sequence). The CDR3: CSARGDQVEKLLF. The CDR3 DNA sequence: TGCAGTGCTAGGGGTGATCAAGTCGAAAAACTGCTTTTT.

As to this clonotype: Lacking the conserved final phenylalanine or tryptophan, this CDR3 likely reflects a read error. The CDR3 DNA sequence: TGTGCCGGCAGCTCAGGCAGGGTGGACGAGCAGTACATC. As protein: CAGSSGRVDEQYI. J is TRBJ2-7 and V is TRBV11-1; D possibly corresponds to TRBD1 (5 bases). The length of the CDR3 is 13 residues. Germline V gene data show CDR1 as SGHAT and CDR2 as FQDESV (reference sequence).

The chain joins TRBV11-2 to TRBJ2-5; no clear D gene. CDR1 is SGHAT, CDR2 FQNNGV, per germline. The V and J ends lost 1 base and 2 bases respectively, with 17 bases between them. The CDR3 sequence is 17 residues long. The CDR3 here is CASSLVSEDSRQETQYF. For the CDR3, the DNA is TGTGCCAGCAGCTTAGTCAGTGAGGATAGTCGGCAAGAGACCCAGTACTTC.

In this sample, this clonotype turned up a few times. This chain uses TRBV7-3 with TRBJ2-3; TRBD2 matches 8 bases. Germline V gene data show CDR1 as SGHTA and CDR2 as FQGTGA. This CDR3 spans 17 amino acids. Trimming took 5 bases from V and 6 from J; bases not matched to a gene: 16. Written as DNA, the CDR3 is TGTGCCAGCAGCCCTAACCAGCGGGAGTTACGGGCGGATACGCAGTATTTT. Translating gives CASSPNQRELRADTQYF.

V is TRBV29-1 and J is TRBJ2-7; 9 bases are shared with TRBD2. Trimming cost V 5 bases and J 1 base; bases outside gene matches: 12. Germline V gene lookup returns CDR1 SQVTM and CDR2 ANQGSEA. This CDR3 has 16 amino acids. The DNA for the CDR3 is TGCAGCGTTCTCCACTCCAGGACTAGCGATTCCTACGAGCAGTACTTC. It yields the protein CSVLHSRTSDSYEQYF.

This chain joins TRBV10-3 and TRBJ1-1; the match to TRBD1 covers 8 bases. CDR1 ENHRY and CDR2 SYGVKD come from the germline V gene. Germline trimming cut 4 bases from V and 3 bases from J; bases unmatched to any gene: 4. This CDR3 has 14 residues. CDR3 in amino acids: CAISGNRGDTEAFF. DNA for the CDR3: TGTGCCATCAGTGGGAACAGGGGGGACACTGAAGCTTTCTTT.

A note on this clonotype: The junction and the germline gene differ at one end; a read error may be behind it. The chain carries TRBV30 and TRBJ2-3; D possibly corresponds to TRBD2 (6 bases). From germline, CDR1 is GTSNPN and CDR2 SVGIG (reference sequence). This CDR3 spans 14 amino acids. CDR3 DNA: TGTGCCTGGAGGGGGTTGGGGGGTACAGATATGCAGTATTTT. Its protein product is CAWRGLGGTDMQYF. The whole variable domain, remainder taken from reference TRBV30 and TRBJ2-3, is SQTIHQWPATLVQPVGSPLSLECTVEGTSNPNLYWYRQAAGRGLQLLFYSVGIGQISSEVPQNLSASRPQDRQFILSSKKLLLSDSGFYLCAWRGLGGTDMQYFGPGTRLTVL.

A remark on this clonotype: Relative to the germline gene, one junction end is altered; a read error may explain this. The chain is built from TRBV12-5 and TRBJ2-1; a weak D match, TRBD2 (5 bases). Germline CDR1 is LGHNT and CDR2 is FRNRAP. The CDR3 loop spans 12 amino acids. As DNA, the CDR3 is TGTGTTAGTGGCACCAGCGGCAATGAGCAGTTCTTC. As protein: CVSGTSGNEQFF. Using reference TRBV12-5 and TRBJ2-1 for the parts outside the CDR3, the full variable domain is DARVTQTPRHKVTEMGQEVTMRCQPILGHNTVFWYRQTMMQGLELLAYFRNRAPLDDSGMPKDRFSAEMPDATLATLKIQPSEPRDSAVYFCVSGTSGNEQFFGPGTRLTVL.

The chain joins TRBV29-1 to TRBJ2-2; maybe TRBD2 (6 bases). CDR1 SQVTM and CDR2 ANQGSEA come from the germline V gene. The CDR3 length is 13 residues. V shed 7 bases and J shed 13 bases, with 22 bases lying between them. CDR3 coding DNA: TGCAGCGCTAATAGCGGATACACCGAGGGGCTGTTTTTT. It specifies CSANSGYTEGLFF.

A remark on this clonotype: A clone one base away is much larger, so this may be a read error. The chain joins TRBV30 to TRBJ1-1; TRBD1 is a possible D gene (6 bases). CDR3 length equals 13 residues. Germline V gives CDR1 GTSNPN, CDR2 SVGIG (reference sequence). The V gene lost 6 bases and the J gene lost 3 bases, with 14 bases spanning the gap. The CDR3 protein is CACRPKGDTEAFF. The DNA of the CDR3 is TGTGCCTGCAGGCCTAAGGGGGACACTGAAGCTTTCTTT. The full variable domain, in which reference TRBV30 and TRBJ1-1 provide the parts outside the CDR3, is SQTIHQWPATLVQPVGSPLSLECTVEGTSNPNLYWYRQAAGRGLQLLFYSVGIGQISSEVPQNLSASRPQDRQFILSSKKLLLSDSGFYLCACRPKGDTEAFFGQGTRLTVV.

By proportion, this clonotype is medium-sized (0.01 to 0.1%). Compared with germline, one end of the junction differs, possibly owing to a read error. This chain uses TRBV11-2 with TRBJ2-4; D may be TRBD1 (6 bases). CDR1 SGHAT and CDR2 FQNNGV come from the germline V gene. The CDR3 runs to 15 residues. CDR3 loop: CASGLSSEGENIQYF. CDR3 nucleotides: TGTGCCAGCGGCTTAAGTTCAGAGGGGGAAAACATTCAGTACTTC.

This clonotype was observed a few times. The chain carries TRBV2 and TRBJ2-3, with TRBD2 as a possible D gene (6 bases). The CDR3 contains 14 residues. V gave up 4 bases and J gave up 2 bases, with 10 bases separating them. Germline V gives CDR1 SNHLY, CDR2 FYNNEI. CDR3 loop: CASSAGTYTDTQYF. The CDR3 DNA follows: TGTGCCAGCAGTGCAGGGACTTACACAGATACGCAGTATTTT.

Concerning this clonotype itself: Germline and junction disagree at one end, which may indicate a read error. This chain links TRBV11-2 with TRBJ2-5; 7 bases fit TRBD1. The germline CDR1 and CDR2 sequences are SGHAT and FQNNGV. The CDR3 covers 14 residues. The CDR3 spells CDSSLGTAQETQYF. The CDR3 nucleotides are TGTGACAGTAGCTTAGGGACAGCGCAAGAGACACAGTACTTC.

In this sample, this clonotype turned up once. Germline and junction disagree at one end, which may indicate a read error. V is TRBV29-1 and J is TRBJ2-3; the D call may be TRBD1 or TRBD2 (5 bases each). Per germline, CDR1 SQVTM and CDR2 ANQGSEA. The CDR3 has 13 residues. The CDR3 protein is CRVGDGHMDTQYF. In DNA, the CDR3 is TGCAGGGTTGGGGACGGCCATATGGATACGCAGTATTTT.

As for this clonotype: A much bigger clone sits one base away, suggesting this may be a read error. The final CDR3 position lacks the conserved phenylalanine or tryptophan, pointing to a likely read error. CDR3 in amino acids: CASSITGTAYEQYL. CDR3 nucleotide sequence: TGTGCCAGCAGCATAACCGGGACAGCCTACGAGCAGTACTTA. The chain employs TRBV5-5 and TRBJ2-7; TRBD1 aligns across 7 bases. J lost 2 bases, V lost 4 bases, and 6 bases had no gene match. Germline V gene lookup returns CDR1 SGHKS and CDR2 YYEKEE (reference sequence). The CDR3 consists of 14 residues.

Concerning this clonotype itself: The missing conserved phenylalanine or tryptophan at the end of this CDR3 makes a read error likely. V gene TRBV11-2 combines with J gene TRBJ2-1, with 8 bases matching TRBD2. The CDR3 sequence is 16 residues long. Germline V gives CDR1 SGHAT, CDR2 FQNNGV. The CDR3 loop is CASSLDIGLAMGEQFS. DNA of the CDR3: TGCGCCAGTAGCTTGGATATCGGACTAGCCATGGGTGAGCAGTTCTCC.

The chain combines TRBV29-1 with TRBJ2-7, with D possibly called TRBD1 or TRBD2 (5 bases each). Germline values: CDR1 SQVTM, CDR2 ANQGSEA. CDR3 length: 13 amino acids. The CDR3 sequence is CAVEGSLENEQYF. In nucleotides, the CDR3 is TGCGCCGTTGAGGGGTCGTTAGAAAACGAGCAGTACTTC.

With regard to this clonotype: Likely a read error: the CDR3 ends without its conserved phenylalanine or tryptophan. V and J are TRBV6-2 or TRBV6-3 and TRBJ2-7; D possibly corresponds to TRBD2 (6 bases). The CDR3 runs 14 residues. V dropped 6 bases and J dropped 6 bases, with 18 bases sitting between them. Germline CDR1 MNHEY, CDR2 SVGEGT. The DNA of the CDR3 is TGTGCCAGCAGAGACCGGGACTGGGGAGGCGAGCAGTACCTC. This gives the protein CASRDRDWGGEQYL.

The V and J genes are TRBV12-3 or TRBV12-4 and TRBJ2-7; TRBD1 matches 9 bases. J was trimmed by 5 bases and V by 4 bases; bases with no gene match: 6. The CDR3 length is 14 residues. Here the CDR3 reads CASSSTGGGDEQYF. The CDR3 bases are TGTGCCAGCAGTTCTACAGGGGGCGGTGACGAGCAGTACTTC.

Notes on this clonotype: Its ends do not fully match the called genes, so a read error is possible. The CDR3: CASSGGQGDSTYEQYF. CDR3 bases: TGTGCCAGCAGCGGGGGACAGGGGGACTCTACCTACGAACAGTACTTC. The chain couples TRBV11-1 to TRBJ2-7, with 11 bases matching TRBD1. The CDR3 runs 16 residues. Germline-derived CDR1 and CDR2 are SGHAT and FQDESV (reference sequence).

By frequency in the sample, this clonotype is medium-sized. The genes are TRBV29-1 and TRBJ2-1; 8 nucleotides agree with TRBD1. The CDR3 spans 14 residues. V was pared by 4 bases and J by 6 bases, with 8 bases of the junction left unmatched. CDR1 is SQVTM and CDR2 is ANQGSEA in the germline V gene. The CDR3 here is CSVVGQGPFNEQFF. The CDR3 nucleotides read TGCAGCGTTGTTGGACAGGGACCTTTCAATGAGCAGTTCTTC.

On this clonotype: A much larger clonotype is one base distant, so this may be a read error. The conserved final phenylalanine or tryptophan is absent from the CDR3, which likely points to a read error. The chain carries TRBV7-9 and TRBJ1-5, with 7 positions matching TRBD1. After removal of 2 bases from V and 5 bases from J, the junction contained 3 bases not matched to a gene. The CDR3 totals 14 residues. The germline gives CDR1 SEHNR, CDR2 FQNEAQ (reference sequence). CDR3 bases: TGTGCCAGCAGCTTATCCACAGGGGATCAGCCCCAGCATCTT. Amino acid sequence: CASSLSTGDQPQHL.

This clonotype appeared once. In DNA, the CDR3 is TGTGCCAGCTCGACGCGGCGAAGCGGCAATCAGCCCCAGCATTTT. It specifies CASSTRRSGNQPQHF. The chain recombines TRBV12-3 or TRBV12-4 with TRBJ1-5; D gene uncertain. The CDR3 sequence is 15 residues long. V was trimmed by 8 bases and J by 2 bases, leaving 16 bases between them.

This clonotype was recorded only once. A much larger clone differs by one base, so this may be a read error. V usage is TRBV28 and J usage is TRBJ2-2; a weak D match, TRBD1 (7 bases). Per the germline V gene, CDR1 is MDHEN and CDR2 is SYDVKM. Trimming removed 6 bases at V and 7 bases at J, with 15 bases between. The length of the CDR3 is 14 residues. CDR3 bases: TGTGCCAGCAGCAGACAGGGAGGCATCGGGGAGCTGTTTTTT. Residues: CASSRQGGIGELFF.

About this clonotype itself: Germline is not matched at one junction end, which may reflect a read error. The chain recombines TRBV6-5 with TRBJ2-5; 7 bases map to TRBD1. From germline, CDR1 is MNHEY and CDR2 SVGAGI. This CDR3 contains 20 residues. The CDR3 loop is CASCYRFETGLLPEWETQYF. CDR3 sequence (DNA): TGTGCCAGCTGTTACCGATTCGAGACAGGGCTCCTCCCCGAGTGGGAGACCCAGTACTTC.